This T cell receptor beta chain was captured in a study of blood T cell repertoires in COVID-19. Across the whole study: The United States, Italy and Spain supplied acute and convalescent COVID-19 samples.

Produced via immunoSEQ multiplex PCR; TCRdb's table is partial and in-frame only. The table has a few hundred thousand clones, roughly 80% seen once; the top ten hold under 5%. The CDR3 sequence is 16 residues long. Looked up from germline, CDR1 is SEHNR and CDR2 is FQNEAQ (reference sequence). V lost 4 bases, J lost 2 bases, and 6 bases stayed unmatched. In its sample, this clone was seen a few times. This TCR was recovered from a man in his 60s with acute or convalescent COVID-19. This chain connects TRBV7-9 to TRBJ1-4; 8 bases are shared with TRBD1. Sequences were obtained from peripheral blood. CDR3 coding DNA: TGTGCCAGCAGCTGGACAGGGCTCGGCACTAATGAAAAACTGTTTTTT. Its translation: CASSWTGLGTNEKLFF.